The 29 T cell receptor beta chains given below trace back to one sample, sequenced in a study of T cell responses to AZD1222 COVID-19 vaccine (TCRdb year 2021). The sample's time point label is to be understood as: about 28 days (+/-7) after the second vaccine dose. The library was built by means of the immunoSEQ multiplex PCR assay. Imported from immuneACCESS, the table was reduced by TCRdb to in-frame sequences with V and J called. These copies leave out some clones; in studies compared against another copy, an unresolved V gene accounts for under half, and the cause of the remainder is not known. In all, the sample holds around 190,000 clones, and roughly 90% of those were seen once. The top ten clonotypes cover approximately 1.8% of the sample. This specimen was peripheral blood, taken 28 days after the second AZD1222 dose. The receptors originated from an adult who received the AZD1222 COVID-19 vaccine.

The V gene is TRBV10-3, the J gene TRBJ2-7; D may be TRBD1 or TRBD2 (5 bases each). The CDR3 has 14 residues. The germline gives CDR1 ENHRY, CDR2 SYGVKD. The V and J ends lost 5 bases and 2 bases respectively, with 13 bases between them. CDR3 sequence reads: CAISQGRPPYEQYF. The CDR3 DNA follows: TGTGCCATCAGTCAGGGACGGCCACCCTACGAGCAGTACTTC.

The rearrangement joins TRBV11-2 to TRBJ2-7; D is possibly TRBD1 or TRBD2 (5 bases each). Trimming left V 2 bases short and J 1 base short, with 9 bases between. The CDR3 runs to 14 residues. CDR1 is SGHAT and CDR2 is FQNNGV in the germline V gene. CDR3 sequence reads: CASSLNEGSYEQYF. DNA for the CDR3: TGTGCCAGCAGCTTAAATGAGGGGTCCTACGAGCAGTACTTC. The complete variable domain, with remaining parts taken from reference TRBV11-2 and TRBJ2-7, reads EAGVAQSPRYKIIEKRQSVAFWCNPISGHATLYWYQQILGQGPKLLIQFQNNGVVDDSQLPKDRFSAERLKGVDSTLKIQPAKLEDSAVYLCASSLNEGSYEQYFGPGTRLTVT.

The chain is built from TRBV11-1 and TRBJ2-5; 9 bases are a match to TRBD2. CDR3 length equals 16 residues. Losses at the gene ends were 2 bases for V and 4 bases for J; bases not matched to a gene: 8. Germline V gives CDR1 SGHAT, CDR2 FQDESV (reference sequence). The CDR3 DNA reads TGTGCCAGCAGCTTAAGGCGGGGGGGCCTAAGAGAGACCCAGTACTTC. It codes for CASSLRRGGLRETQYF.

The chain uses TRBV6-1 and TRBJ1-5; TRBD1 aligns across 11 bases. This CDR3 is built from 18 residues. The junction had 9 bases not matched to a gene; V was cut back by 4 bases and J by 1 base. CDR1 is MNHNS, CDR2 SASEGT, per germline. This CDR3 reads CASSGLGQGVWSNQPQHF. CDR3 DNA: TGTGCCAGCAGTGGGTTGGGACAGGGGGTTTGGAGCAATCAGCCCCAGCATTTT.

V gene TRBV23-1 combines with J gene TRBJ2-7, with D possibly being TRBD2 (8 bases). TRBV23-1 qualifies as an ORF whose function is uncertain. The CDR3 totals 17 residues. V shed 3 bases and J shed 0 bases, with 18 bases lying between them. CDR3: CASSQAGGTGDSYEQYF. In DNA, the CDR3 is TGCGCCAGCAGTCAGGCGGGGGGTACAGGGGACTCCTACGAGCAGTACTTC.

The chain carries TRBV4-1 and TRBJ2-7, with D tentatively TRBD2 (5 bases). Germline lookup yields CDR1 MGHRA and CDR2 YSYEKL. Between the trimmed V and J ends, which lost 1 base and 1 base, there was a span of 5 bases. CDR3 size: 13 residues. CDR3 sequence: CASSQGLSYEQYF. CDR3 coding DNA: TGCGCCAGCAGCCAAGGACTATCCTACGAGCAGTACTTC.

The rearrangement joins TRBV7-2 to TRBJ1-1; D is ambiguous. Germline CDR1 and CDR2: SGHTA and FQGNSA. With 1 base removed from V and 0 bases from J, the gap between germline ends came to 6 bases. This CDR3 comprises 14 residues. CDR3 sequence: CASSLGKMNTEAFF. The CDR3, as DNA: TGTGCCAGCAGCTTAGGAAAGATGAACACTGAAGCTTTCTTT. Variable domain in full (rest from reference TRBV7-2 and TRBJ1-1): GAGVSQSPSNKVTEKGKDVELRCDPISGHTALYWYRQSLGQGLEFLIYFQGNSAPDKSGLPSDRFSAERTGGSVSTLTIQRTQQEDSAVYLCASSLGKMNTEAFFGQGTRLTVV.

This chain joins TRBV10-2 and TRBJ2-3; D not certain. V shed 0 bases and J shed 3 bases, with 4 bases lying between them. Germline V CDR1 and CDR2: WSHSY, SAAADI. The CDR3 consists of 13 residues. CDR3 sequence (DNA): TGCGCCAGCAGTGAGTCGGGGACAGATACGCAGTATTTT. This translates into CASSESGTDTQYF.

The chain employs TRBV6-1 and TRBJ2-3; TRBD2 might be the D (5 bases). Trimming left V 0 bases short and J 4 bases short, with 14 bases between. In germline, CDR1 is MNHNS, CDR2 SASEGT. The CDR3 spans 16 residues. The DNA for the CDR3 is TGTGCCAGCAGTGAAGCGGACTCCCCTCGCGCAGATACGCAGTATTTT. Its translation is CASSEADSPRADTQYF.

This chain uses TRBV18 with TRBJ2-3; D gene unclear. V lost 1 base, J lost 2 bases, and 13 bases lay in between. The germline V gene encodes CDR1 KGHSH and CDR2 LQKENI. This CDR3 is 16 amino acids long. The DNA of the CDR3 is TGTGCCAGCTCACCACTAGAGAGTGGGAACACAGATACGCAGTATTTT. This encodes CASSPLESGNTDTQYF.

The V call is TRBV7-2, the J call TRBJ1-2, with D possibly being TRBD1 (5 bases). Germline CDR1 is SGHTA and CDR2 is FQGNSA. The CDR3 consists of 14 residues. The V end was cut by 4 bases, the J end by 3 bases, with 12 bases between. The CDR3 here is CASSYTGTDYGYTF. The CDR3 DNA is TGTGCCAGCAGCTACACCGGGACGGACTATGGCTACACCTTC.

CDR3 in amino acids: CASSETFLDPMGGYTF. The CDR3 DNA reads TGCGCCAGCAGTGAGACCTTCCTGGACCCTATGGGAGGCTACACCTTC. The chain has TRBV10-2 and TRBJ1-2; D remains unclear. Germline assignment: CDR1 WSHSY and CDR2 SAAADI. The CDR3 is 16 amino acids. Trimming pared 2 bases from V and 8 bases from J, leaving 21 bases between.

This chain links TRBV9 with TRBJ1-1; 7 bases map to TRBD1. Germline V CDR1 and CDR2: SGDLS, YYNGEE. The CDR3 contains 14 residues. Losses at the gene ends were 3 bases for V and 3 bases for J; bases not matched to a gene: 5. The CDR3 DNA reads TGTGCCAGCAGCGGGCGACAGGGTTACACTGAAGCTTTCTTT. This sequence encodes CASSGRQGYTEAFF.

The rearrangement joins TRBV5-1 to TRBJ1-2, with 11 bases that match TRBD1. Trimming removed 2 bases from V and 8 bases from J; junction bases left unmatched: 5. Germline CDR1 is SGHRS and CDR2 is YFSETQ. The CDR3 extends over 14 amino acids. The chain's CDR3 is CASSLGQGARGYTF. The CDR3, as DNA: TGCGCCAGCAGCTTAGGACAGGGGGCGAGAGGCTACACCTTC.

J is TRBJ2-7 and V is TRBV11-2; 10 nucleotides align to TRBD1. Trimming took 4 bases from V and 5 from J; bases not matched to a gene: 5. CDR1 and CDR2 from the germline V gene are SGHAT and FQNNGV. The CDR3 is made up of 14 amino acids. CDR3 region: CASSSRQGAHEQYF. The CDR3, as DNA: TGTGCCAGCAGCTCCCGACAGGGGGCCCACGAGCAGTACTTC.

This chain joins TRBV4-1 and TRBJ2-1; TRBD2 agrees at 7 bases. Germline V lookup: CDR1 MGHRA, CDR2 YSYEKL. The trim removed 2 bases at V and 4 bases at J, leaving 5 bases unmatched. CDR3 length: 15 residues. CDR3 bases: TGCGCCAGCAGCCAAAGTAGCGGGCGTTACAATGAGCAGTTCTTC. Its translation: CASSQSSGRYNEQFF.

This clone was seen once. The rearrangement joins TRBV5-1 to TRBJ2-3; 8 bases are shared with TRBD1. From germline, CDR1 is SGHRS and CDR2 YFSETQ. Trimming took 0 bases from V and 1 from J; bases not matched to a gene: 7. The CDR3 covers 17 residues. CDR3 nucleotides: TGCGCCAGCAGCTTGGTTTTCTTGGGACAGGGCACAGATACGCAGTATTTT. This encodes CASSLVFLGQGTDTQYF.

Turning to this clone: Other DNA variants within this sample encode the same CDR3. The chain recombines TRBV7-6 with TRBJ1-3; D call uncertain. Looked up from germline, CDR1 is SGHVS and CDR2 is FNYEAQ. The CDR3 has 15 residues. V was cut by 3 bases and J by 0 bases, with 9 bases left in between. In DNA, the CDR3 is TGTGCCAGCAGCTTGGGCGGAAACTCTGGAAACACCATATATTTT. Residues: CASSLGGNSGNTIYF.

The V call is TRBV25-1, the J call TRBJ2-1; 9 nucleotides agree with TRBD1. The germline gives CDR1 MGHDK, CDR2 SYGVNS. The CDR3 covers 16 residues. After removal of 0 bases from V and 7 bases from J, the junction contained 7 bases not matched to a gene. Here the CDR3 DNA reads TGTGCCAGCAGTGAATACACAGGGGGCGCGGGAAATGAGCAGTTCTTC. Protein sequence: CASSEYTGGAGNEQFF. The whole variable domain, filled in from reference TRBV25-1 and TRBJ2-1, reads EADIYQTPRYLVIGTGKKITLECSQTMGHDKMYWYQQDPGMELHLIHYSYGVNSTEKGDLSSESTVSRIRTEHFPLTLESARPSHTSQYLCASSEYTGGAGNEQFFGPGTRLTVL.

V and J are TRBV24-1 and TRBJ1-2; D not resolved. Per the germline V gene, CDR1 is KGHDR and CDR2 is SFDVKD. The V end was cut by 1 base, the J end by 2 bases, with 7 bases between. This CDR3 comprises 14 residues. CDR3 sequence (DNA): TGTGCCACCAGTGATTTCGAGAAAAACTATGGCTACACCTTC. Translation gives CATSDFEKNYGYTF.

This chain joins TRBV10-2 and TRBJ2-2, with 13 bases identical to TRBD2. There are 15 residues in the CDR3. V shed 6 bases, J shed 6 bases, and the junction held 4 bases outside the gene matches. Germline V gene lookup returns CDR1 WSHSY and CDR2 SAAADI. CDR3 DNA: TGCGCCAGCAGACTAGCGGGGGGGCCGTCCGGGGAGCTGTTTTTT. Amino acids: CASRLAGGPSGELFF.

The rearrangement links TRBV7-2 to TRBJ1-3; D is uncertain. V gave up 0 bases and J gave up 0 bases, with 9 bases separating them. This CDR3 comprises 16 residues. Germline V gives CDR1 SGHTA, CDR2 FQGNSA. This CDR3 is CASSLAPPSSGNTIYF. CDR3 in DNA: TGTGCCAGCAGCTTAGCTCCCCCGAGCTCTGGAAACACCATATATTTT. Based on the CDR3 plus reference TRBV7-2 and TRBJ1-3, the full variable domain is GAGVSQSPSNKVTEKGKDVELRCDPISGHTALYWYRQSLGQGLEFLIYFQGNSAPDKSGLPSDRFSAERTGGSVSTLTIQRTQQEDSAVYLCASSLAPPSSGNTIYFGEGSWLTVV.

The chain couples TRBV18 to TRBJ1-1, with D unresolved. This CDR3 region has 13 residues. Trimming pared 5 bases from V and 5 bases from J, leaving 12 bases between. The germline gives CDR1 KGHSH, CDR2 LQKENI. For the CDR3, the DNA is TGTGCCAGCTCAAGGAACGCGGGTACTGAAGCTTTCTTT. Its protein is CASSRNAGTEAFF.

The V gene is TRBV6-5, the J gene TRBJ1-3, with D hard to call. The CDR3 consists of 13 residues. Germline loops: CDR1 MNHEY, CDR2 SVGAGI. V gave up 5 bases and J gave up 9 bases, with 14 bases separating them. Here the CDR3 DNA reads TGTGCCAGCAGTATCCGTCCTGATGGCACCATATATTTT. It codes for CASSIRPDGTIYF.

The chain couples TRBV30 to TRBJ2-7; no definite D call. Germline CDR1 GTSNPN, CDR2 SVGIG (reference sequence). With 0 bases removed from V and 2 bases from J, the gap between germline ends came to 8 bases. The CDR3 is 13 residues long. In DNA, the CDR3 is TGTGCCTGGAGTGTAAACCGGGCCTACGAGCAGTACTTC. This translates into CAWSVNRAYEQYF.

The chain recombines TRBV28 with TRBJ1-4, with a tentative D call TRBD1 (6 bases). Germline CDR1 reads MDHEN; CDR2 reads SYDVKM. CDR3 length equals 16 residues. The V end lost 5 bases, the J end lost 4 bases, and 17 bases lay between the germline ends. DNA of the CDR3: TGTGCCAGCAGTCTCATTGGGACAACCGTTAATGAAAAACTGTTTTTT. This codes for CASSLIGTTVNEKLFF.

The genes are TRBV7-8 and TRBJ2-7; D ambiguous. Germline loops: CDR1 SGHVS, CDR2 FQNEAQ. V lost 1 base and J 3 bases, leaving 10 bases between the germline ends. The CDR3 is 14 amino acids. The CDR3 DNA is TGTGCCAGCAGCTTAGATCCAGGTTACTACGAGCAGTACTTC. It specifies CASSLDPGYYEQYF.

The J gene is TRBJ2-7, the V gene TRBV12-5; D is uncertain. This CDR3 contains 13 residues. Trimming took off 7 bases at V and 1 base at J, with 11 bases between the two ends. The V gene's germline CDR1 is LGHNT and CDR2 FRNRAP. The CDR3 loop is CASAATLSYEQYF. Here the CDR3 DNA reads TGTGCTAGTGCTGCTACTCTATCCTACGAGCAGTACTTC.

The V gene is TRBV7-2, the J gene TRBJ2-3; D not certain. CDR1 is SGHTA and CDR2 is FQGNSA in the germline V gene. Trimming shortened V by 5 bases and J by 1 base, and 13 bases separated the two germline ends. The CDR3 is made up of 15 amino acids. CDR3 sequence (DNA): TGTGCCAGCAGCCCCTGGAGTAGGGGCACAGATACGCAGTATTTT. Its protein product is CASSPWSRGTDTQYF.